What follows is one T cell receptor (beta chain) and its context. The entry originates in a study of blood T cells in healthy people across ages. The CDR3 spans 14 residues. Looked up from germline, CDR1 is MGHDK and CDR2 is SYGVNS. The trim removed 4 bases at V and 4 bases at J, leaving 5 bases unmatched. Combining a sample-barcoded 5' primer with a J-beta primer mix, a second PCR ran for 7 to 11 cycles. Each single sample gave us at least 2.5 million CDR3-containing paired-end reads. TCRdb re-called the 5' RACE reads with MiXCR, one entry per CDR3 protein. The table lists 600,000 to 900,000 distinct CDR3 sequences, roughly 24% of them singletons. These sequences were also reported in another study, on T cells of mothers and their children.

Material: blood. The clonotype originates from a boy between 10 and 17 years old in good health. The J gene is TRBJ1-2, the V gene TRBV25-1; 8 bases map to TRBD1. CDR3 residues: CASSVTGAGYGYTF. CDR3 nucleotide sequence: TGTGCCAGCAGTGTGACAGGGGCAGGCTATGGCTACACCTTC.